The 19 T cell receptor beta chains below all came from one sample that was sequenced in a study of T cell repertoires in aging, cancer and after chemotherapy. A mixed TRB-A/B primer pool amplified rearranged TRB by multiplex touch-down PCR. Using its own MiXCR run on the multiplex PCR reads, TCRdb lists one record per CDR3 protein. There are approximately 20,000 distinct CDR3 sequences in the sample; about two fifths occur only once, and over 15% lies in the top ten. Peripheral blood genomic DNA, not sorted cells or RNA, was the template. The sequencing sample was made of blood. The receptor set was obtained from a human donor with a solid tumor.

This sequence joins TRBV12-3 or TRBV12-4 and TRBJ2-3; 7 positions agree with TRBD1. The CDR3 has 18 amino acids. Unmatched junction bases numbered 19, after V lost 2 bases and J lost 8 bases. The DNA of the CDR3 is TGTGCCAGCAGTTTATGGGCCGGACGAGGGACAGCCCTTGGTACGCAGTATTTT. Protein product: CASSLWAGRGTALGTQYF.

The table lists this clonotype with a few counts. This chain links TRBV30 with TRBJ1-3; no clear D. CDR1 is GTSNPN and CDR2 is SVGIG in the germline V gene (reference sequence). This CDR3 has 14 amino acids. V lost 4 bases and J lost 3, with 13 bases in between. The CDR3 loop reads CAWTGKTRGNTIYF. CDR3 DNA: TGTGCCTGGACGGGGAAGACACGTGGAAACACCATATATTTT.

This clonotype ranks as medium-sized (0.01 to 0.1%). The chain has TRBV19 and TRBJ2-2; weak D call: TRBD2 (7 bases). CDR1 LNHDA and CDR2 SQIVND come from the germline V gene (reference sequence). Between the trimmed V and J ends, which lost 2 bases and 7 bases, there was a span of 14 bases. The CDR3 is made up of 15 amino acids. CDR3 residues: CASSIWGGADGELFF. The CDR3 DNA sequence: TGTGCCAGTAGTATATGGGGGGGGGCCGACGGGGAGCTGTTTTTT.

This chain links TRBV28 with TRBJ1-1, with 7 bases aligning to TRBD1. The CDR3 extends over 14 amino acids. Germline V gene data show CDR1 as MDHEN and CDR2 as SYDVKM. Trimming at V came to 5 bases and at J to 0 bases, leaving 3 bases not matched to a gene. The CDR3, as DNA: TGTGCCAGCAGTAAGGGACAGCTGAACACTGAAGCTTTCTTT. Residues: CASSKGQLNTEAFF.

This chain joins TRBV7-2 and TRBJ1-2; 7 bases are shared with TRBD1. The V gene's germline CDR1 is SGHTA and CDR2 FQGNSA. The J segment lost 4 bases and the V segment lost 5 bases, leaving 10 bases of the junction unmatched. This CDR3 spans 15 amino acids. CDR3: CASSALPGQSYGYTF. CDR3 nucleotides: TGTGCCAGCAGCGCCTTGCCGGGACAGAGCTATGGCTACACCTTC.

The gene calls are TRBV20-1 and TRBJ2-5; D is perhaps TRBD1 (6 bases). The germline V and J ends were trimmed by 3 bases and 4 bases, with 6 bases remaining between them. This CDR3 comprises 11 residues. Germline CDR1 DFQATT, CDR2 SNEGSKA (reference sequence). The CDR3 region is CSARDRETQYF. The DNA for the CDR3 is TGCAGTGCTAGGGACAGAGAGACCCAGTACTTC.

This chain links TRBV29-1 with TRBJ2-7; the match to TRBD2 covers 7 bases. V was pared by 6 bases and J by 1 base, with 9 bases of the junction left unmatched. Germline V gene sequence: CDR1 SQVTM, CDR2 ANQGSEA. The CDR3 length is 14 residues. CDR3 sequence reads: CSVGFREASYEQYF. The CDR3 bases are TGCAGCGTCGGTTTTCGGGAGGCATCCTACGAGCAGTACTTC.

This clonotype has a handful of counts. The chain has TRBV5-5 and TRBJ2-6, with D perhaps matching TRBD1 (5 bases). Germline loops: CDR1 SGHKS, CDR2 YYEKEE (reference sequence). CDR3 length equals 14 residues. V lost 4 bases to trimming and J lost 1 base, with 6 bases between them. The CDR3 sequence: CASSPGSGANVLTF. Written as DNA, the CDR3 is TGTGCCAGCAGCCCAGGGTCTGGGGCCAACGTCCTGACTTTC.

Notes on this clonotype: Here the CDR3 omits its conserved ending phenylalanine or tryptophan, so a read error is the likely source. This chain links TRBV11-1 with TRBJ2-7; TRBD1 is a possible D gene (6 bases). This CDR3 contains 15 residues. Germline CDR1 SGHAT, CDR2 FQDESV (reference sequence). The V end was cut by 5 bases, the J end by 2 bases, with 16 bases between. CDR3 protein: CASSPRTEHTYEQYI. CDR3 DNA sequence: TGTGCCAGCAGCCCTCGGACAGAACATACCTACGAGCAGTACATC.

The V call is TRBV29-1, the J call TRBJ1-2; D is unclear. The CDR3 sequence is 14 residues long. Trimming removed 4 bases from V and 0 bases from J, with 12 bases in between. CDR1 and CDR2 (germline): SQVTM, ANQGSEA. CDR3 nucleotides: TGCAGCGTTGGATCACGGTTAGCTAACTATGGCTACACCTTC. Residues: CSVGSRLANYGYTF.

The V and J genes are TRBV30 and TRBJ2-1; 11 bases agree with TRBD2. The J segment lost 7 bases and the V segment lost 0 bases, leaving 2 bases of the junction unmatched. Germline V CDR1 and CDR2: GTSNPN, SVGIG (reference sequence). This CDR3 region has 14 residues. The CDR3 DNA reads TGTGCCTGGAGTGTATGGACTAGCGGGAATGAGCAGTTCTTC. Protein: CAWSVWTSGNEQFF.

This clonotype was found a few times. The DNA for the CDR3 is TGTGCCAGCAGTTACTCGAAGGGTCTAGGATTCCACGAGCAGTACTTC. Its translation: CASSYSKGLGFHEQYF. The rearrangement links TRBV6-5 to TRBJ2-7, with D unresolved. This CDR3 has 16 amino acids. Trimming removed 0 bases from V and 5 bases from J, with 17 bases in between. Germline V gives CDR1 MNHEY, CDR2 SVGAGI.

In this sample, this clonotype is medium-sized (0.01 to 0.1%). CDR3 sequence (DNA): TGCAGTGCATCCGGGACAGGGGATAACTATGGCTACACCTTC. Translation: CSASGTGDNYGYTF. The J gene is TRBJ1-2, the V gene TRBV20-1, with 10 bases lining up with TRBD1. Germline assignment: CDR1 DFQATT and CDR2 SNEGSKA (reference sequence). The V and J ends lost 6 bases and 1 base, in that order; junction bases with no gene match: 5. The CDR3 spans 14 residues.

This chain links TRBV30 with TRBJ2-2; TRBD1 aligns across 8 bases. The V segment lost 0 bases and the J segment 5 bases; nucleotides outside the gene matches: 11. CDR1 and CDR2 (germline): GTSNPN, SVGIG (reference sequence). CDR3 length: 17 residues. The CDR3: CAWSVKGQGARTGELFF. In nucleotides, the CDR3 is TGTGCCTGGAGTGTAAAGGGCCAGGGGGCGCGGACCGGGGAGCTGTTTTTT.

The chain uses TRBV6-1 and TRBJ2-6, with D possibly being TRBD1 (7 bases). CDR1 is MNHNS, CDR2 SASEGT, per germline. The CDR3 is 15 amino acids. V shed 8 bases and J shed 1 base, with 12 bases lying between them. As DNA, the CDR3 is TGTGCCAGCGAGGCAGGGGGGTCTGGGGCCAACGTCCTGACTTTC. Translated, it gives CASEAGGSGANVLTF.

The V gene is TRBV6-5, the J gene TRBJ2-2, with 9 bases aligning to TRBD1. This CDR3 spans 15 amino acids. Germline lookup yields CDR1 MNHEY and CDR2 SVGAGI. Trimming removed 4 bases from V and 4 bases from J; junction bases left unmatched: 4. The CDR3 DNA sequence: TGTGCCAGCAGTTTGGGACAGGGCCCCACCGGGGAGCTGTTTTTT. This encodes CASSLGQGPTGELFF.

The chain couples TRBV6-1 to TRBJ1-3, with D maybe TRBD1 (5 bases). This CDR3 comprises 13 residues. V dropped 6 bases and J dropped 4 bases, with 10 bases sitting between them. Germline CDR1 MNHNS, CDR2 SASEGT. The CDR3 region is CASRGTLGNTIYF. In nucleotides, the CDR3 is TGTGCCAGCAGGGGGACTTTAGGAAACACCATATATTTT.

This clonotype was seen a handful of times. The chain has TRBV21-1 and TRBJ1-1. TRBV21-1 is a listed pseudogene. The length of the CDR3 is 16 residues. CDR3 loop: CASRPTVGRSDTEAFF. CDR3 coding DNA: TGTGCCAGCAGGCCGACGGTAGGGAGGTCGGACACTGAAGCTTTCTTT.

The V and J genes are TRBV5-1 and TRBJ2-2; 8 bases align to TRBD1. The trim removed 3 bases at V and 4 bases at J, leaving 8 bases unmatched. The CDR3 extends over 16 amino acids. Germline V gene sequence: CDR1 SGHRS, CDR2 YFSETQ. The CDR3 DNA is TGCGCCAGCAGCTCGTCGCCAACAGGGGGCACCGGGGAGCTGTTTTTT. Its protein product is CASSSSPTGGTGELFF.